Sequencing of this T cell receptor beta chain was carried out in a study of beta chain features in type 1 diabetes. Study-level findings and limits: The VDJ junctions of type 1 diabetes patients carried fewer insertions and more deletions. Sequencing the cDNA could make cells with high TCR expression show up more than they should. The study found moderately but significantly shorter TCRB CDR3s in all four CD4+ subsets of Type 1 diabetes patients.

Expressed TCRB transcripts were sequenced after all isolated RNA was converted to cDNA. The method was immunoSEQ multiplex PCR; TCRdb's version includes in-frame clones alone and lacks a portion of them. The sample has approximately 730,000 clones; about an eighth are singletons. In the case of this clone: Its antigen is undetermined.

This CDR3 region has 12 residues. Germline values: CDR1 SGHTA, CDR2 FQGNSA. J lost 7 bases, V lost 6 bases, and 4 bases had no gene match. The sequenced material came from naive CD4+ T cells from blood. This clonotype originated in a man aged 18 to 35 with type 1 diabetes. The V and J genes are TRBV7-2 and TRBJ1-1, with 8 bases that match TRBD1. This CDR3 is CASSEQGVEAFF. The CDR3 nucleotides are TGTGCCAGCAGTGAACAGGGGGTTGAAGCTTTCTTT.